This T cell receptor (beta chain) was documented in a study of blood T cells in healthy people across ages (dated by TCRdb to the mid-2010s). For the study in its entirety: In model experiments, template switching captured about one uniquely barcoded TCR beta cDNA molecule for every two T cells. The study measured age-related changes in TCR beta repertoire diversity using deep sequencing normalized with unique cDNA molecular identifiers. The donors were split into four age groups: young (average about 15 years), middle-aged (roughly 39), aged (more than 55) and long-lived (approximately 80). To avoid experimental bias, donors of different ages were spread randomly across the sequencing lanes. Using the same blood draw, the study looked at two additional independent replicas of 1 million unique cDNA reads for two donors, one aged 18 to 30 and the other aged 80 or older.

Turning to this clonotype: Its cognate antigen has yet to be identified. Nothing much larger sits one base from this clone, and base qualities are not available.

Results the study describes overall, beyond this receptor: Since profiling was done on bulk unsorted PBMCs, naive and antigen-experienced compartments could not be conclusively compared. Observed TCR beta diversity per million T cells fell roughly linearly with age, and a significant reduction was already apparent by age about 38. Compared with the aged group, the long-lived group had more naive CD4+ T cells, fewer expanded clones and increased TCR diversity, suggesting age selection. There was a strong correlation between observed TCR beta diversity and the percentage of naive T cells measured by flow cytometry. Because donor CMV infection status was unknown, age-related changes in expanded clonotypes were potentially confounded. Total diversity estimates from one million sequenced T cells were considered lower bounds and underestimates.

Libraries were built with 5' RACE. A second roughly 6 to 12 cycle PCR used a sample-barcoded 5' primer and a J-beta primer mix. A template-switch 5' adaptor carrying 12 random nucleotides introduced a unique molecular identifier onto each TCR beta cDNA molecule. At least 2.5 million CDR3-containing paired-end reads were obtained from each sample. All of the RNA was converted into first-strand cDNA using the Mint cDNA synthesis kit, with a TRBC-specific oligonucleotide serving as the primer. All cDNA was treated with uracil-DNA glycosylase and then went through a first 18-cycle PCR with the universal primers M1SS and BC2_uni_R. On the study's bioinformatics: Each sample was normalized by randomly selecting 1 million high-quality reads, each carrying a distinct molecular identifier. Reads sharing molecular identifiers were discarded rather than binned into consensus sequences. MiTCR, set to a Q25 quality threshold and the strictest error-elimination algorithm, was used for CDR3 identification, clonotype clustering and error correction. A nonparametric unseen species model with Euler transformation was used to estimate a lower bound on total TCR beta diversity. TCRdb took the public reads, trimmed them with fastp at Q25, ran MiXCR for clone calling and kept in-frame beta chains. One record per CDR3 amino acid sequence lists the most common genes and DNA. For this entry, the V and J calls and clone size follow TCRdb and not the study's own pipeline. The sample includes around 2 million distinct CDR3 sequences, with around 42% observed a single time. The ten biggest clones cover about 23% of the sample.

V loses 0 bases of germline sequence and J loses 8 bases, and the interval between the two ends is 20 bases. CDR1 and CDR2 were assigned from the germline V gene (reference sequence) as PRHDT and FYEKMQ. The CDR3 holds 17 amino acids from the cysteine to the phenylalanine. The entry retains the CDR3 DNA only, 51 bases that are in frame from base 1. The donors were some 36 Caucasian individuals from Russia, aged 6 to 90 years, who were systemically healthy. About 10 milliliters of peripheral blood were collected from each donor into EDTA-treated Vacutainer tubes. Ficoll-Paque density-gradient centrifugation was used to isolate PBMCs, with at least 7 million per sample. Trizol reagent was used to extract total RNA from PBMCs, with at least 6 micrograms per sample. Naive CD45RAhigh/CD27high T cell percentages were measured by flow cytometry on a PBMC aliquot from every donor.

Sequencing was carried out using blood. The chain joins TRBV13 to TRBJ2-1, with an unclear D gene assignment. The origin of this receptor is a human donor in good health. The CDR3 reads as follows: CASSLGSPFWGTHEQFF. The DNA sequence is TGTGCCAGCAGCTTAGGCAGCCCATTTTGGGGTACCCATGAGCAGTTCTTC.